Presented here are 21 T cell receptor beta chains from one specimen sequenced in a study of blood T cell repertoires in COVID-19. Clones were sequenced by immunoSEQ multiplex PCR, and TCRdb holds only the in-frame ones, with some missing. The sample has around 140,000 clones; over 65% are singletons. Sequencing was carried out using peripheral blood. These receptors all stem from a human donor in a cohort sampled during active COVID-19.

The rearrangement uses TRBV7-9 and TRBJ1-1; weak D call: TRBD1 (5 bases). CDR3 length: 14 residues. The germline V gene has CDR1 SEHNR and CDR2 FQNEAQ (reference sequence). Trimming took off 5 bases at V and 0 bases at J, with 10 bases between the two ends. CDR3 bases: TGTGCCAGCAGCCAACCGACAGTGAACACTGAAGCTTTCTTT. As protein: CASSQPTVNTEAFF.

The CDR3 nucleotides read TGTGCCAGCAGCGGAACAGGGGCAACCTCTGGAAACACCATATATTTT. Translated: CASSGTGATSGNTIYF. The gene calls are TRBV9 and TRBJ1-3, with TRBD1 matching 7 bases. Losses at the gene ends were 3 bases for V and 0 bases for J; bases not matched to a gene: 6. Germline V gene sequence: CDR1 SGDLS, CDR2 YYNGEE. The CDR3 spans 16 residues.

This chain links TRBV18 with TRBJ1-1; 9 bases match TRBD1. The CDR3 totals 14 residues. Per germline, CDR1 KGHSH and CDR2 LQKENI. V lost 2 bases and J lost 5; bases outside the gene matches: 3. The CDR3 sequence is CASSPGTGYTEAFF. The CDR3 DNA sequence: TGTGCCAGCTCACCAGGGACAGGGTATACTGAAGCTTTCTTT.

This chain uses TRBV20-1 with TRBJ2-1; a possible D gene is TRBD2 (6 bases). The CDR3 totals 14 residues. V was pared by 3 bases and J by 3 bases, with 12 bases between. CDR1 and CDR2 (germline): DFQATT, SNEGSKA (reference sequence). CDR3 region: CSASGDSNYNEQFF. The CDR3 DNA reads as TGCAGTGCTAGTGGGGACTCCAACTACAATGAGCAGTTCTTC.

The rearrangement uses TRBV2 and TRBJ2-2; 8 nucleotides align to TRBD1. The trim removed 6 bases at V and 4 bases at J, leaving 4 bases unmatched. CDR3 length equals 14 residues. CDR1 is SNHLY and CDR2 is FYNNEI in the germline V gene. CDR3 DNA sequence: TGTGCCAGCAGGCAGGGGGCGGGCACCGGGGAGCTGTTTTTT. Amino acid sequence: CASRQGAGTGELFF.

This clone was seen more than once but under ten times. CDR3 protein: CASSDGLAGVRDTQYF. The CDR3 DNA is TGTGCCAGCAGCGACGGACTAGCGGGAGTCCGAGATACGCAGTATTTT. The chain couples TRBV7-9 to TRBJ2-3; 13 bases fit TRBD2. The CDR3 totals 16 residues. V lost 5 bases to trimming and J lost 5 bases; unmatched junction nucleotides: 7. Germline V CDR1 and CDR2: SEHNR, FQNEAQ (reference sequence).

The V call is TRBV14, the J call TRBJ2-2, with TRBD1 identical over 7 bases. Germline assignment: CDR1 SGHDN and CDR2 FVKESK. The CDR3 consists of 16 residues. V shed 4 bases, J shed 2 bases, and the junction held 7 bases outside the gene matches. The CDR3 DNA is TGTGCCAGCAGCCGTAACAGGGGCGGAAACACCGGGGAGCTGTTTTTT. Amino acid sequence: CASSRNRGGNTGELFF.

The CDR3 region has the DNA TGTGCCAGCAGTTTTCCAGACCAAGAGACCCAGTACTTC. Translation: CASSFPDQETQYF. The V gene is TRBV28, the J gene TRBJ2-5; no definite D call. From germline, CDR1 is MDHEN and CDR2 SYDVKM. The CDR3 sequence is 13 residues long. V was pared by 3 bases and J by 0 bases, with 5 bases between.

This clone came up a few times. This sequence joins TRBV29-1 and TRBJ2-1, with D perhaps TRBD2 (6 bases). CDR3 length equals 15 residues. From germline, CDR1 is SQVTM and CDR2 ANQGSEA. V dropped 7 bases and J dropped 6 bases, with 22 bases sitting between them. The chain's CDR3 is CSAPTGPNSGNEQFF. DNA of the CDR3: TGCAGCGCCCCTACCGGACCCAATAGCGGCAATGAGCAGTTCTTC.

The chain recombines TRBV11-3 with TRBJ2-1; the match to TRBD1 covers 8 bases. V dropped 6 bases and J dropped 7; count of bases not matched to a gene: 14. The CDR3 contains 16 residues. CDR1 and CDR2 (germline): SGHNT, YENEEA. The CDR3 sequence: CASSGPDRVGRNEQFF. CDR3 nucleotides: TGTGCCAGCAGTGGACCGGACAGGGTGGGTCGGAATGAGCAGTTCTTC.

The rearrangement links TRBV19 to TRBJ1-2; the match to TRBD1 covers 8 bases. The J segment lost 6 bases and the V segment lost 1 base, leaving 4 bases of the junction unmatched. The CDR3 consists of 14 residues. From germline, CDR1 is LNHDA and CDR2 SQIVND (reference sequence). CDR3 sequence (DNA): TGTGCCAGTAGTATAGGGACAGGGCTGAATGGCTACACCTTC. Residues: CASSIGTGLNGYTF.

This chain connects TRBV11-2 to TRBJ1-3; TRBD1 aligns across 8 bases. The V and J ends lost 5 bases and 4 bases, in that order; junction bases with no gene match: 7. Germline values: CDR1 SGHAT, CDR2 FQNNGV. The CDR3 is 15 amino acids. As DNA, the CDR3 is TGTGCCAGCAGCCCAGGGACAGGACAAGGAAACACCATATATTTT. Translation: CASSPGTGQGNTIYF.

The V and J genes are TRBV27 and TRBJ1-5; D is perhaps TRBD1 (6 bases). Germline CDR1 reads MNHEY; CDR2 reads SMNVEV (reference sequence). The length of the CDR3 is 17 residues. Trimming took 6 bases from V and 3 from J, leaving 21 bases between them. CDR3 in amino acids: CASSPHSDSLVNQPQHF. DNA for the CDR3: TGTGCCAGCAGCCCTCATTCGGACAGTCTGGTCAATCAGCCCCAGCATTTT.

The chain recombines TRBV9 with TRBJ1-1; TRBD1 is a possible D gene (5 bases). In germline, CDR1 is SGDLS, CDR2 YYNGEE. The CDR3 covers 13 residues. Trimming removed 3 bases from V and 4 bases from J, with 10 bases in between. Here the CDR3 reads CASSGGVGTEAFF. CDR3 DNA: TGTGCCAGCAGCGGGGGGGTTGGCACTGAAGCTTTCTTT. The complete variable domain, with remaining parts taken from reference TRBV9 and TRBJ1-1, reads DSGVTQTPKHLITATGQRVTLRCSPRSGDLSVYWYQQSLDQGLQFLIQYYNGEERAKGNILERFSAQQFPDLHSELNLSSLELGDSALYFCASSGGVGTEAFFGQGTRLTVV.

This chain joins TRBV11-2 and TRBJ2-2; the match to TRBD2 covers 9 bases. With V trimmed by 5 bases and J by 6 bases, 13 bases remained unmatched. Germline V gives CDR1 SGHAT, CDR2 FQNNGV. The CDR3 length is 17 residues. This chain's CDR3 is CASSRQAGGSSAGELFF. CDR3 bases: TGTGCCAGCAGCAGACAAGCGGGAGGTTCATCGGCCGGGGAGCTGTTTTTT.

J is TRBJ1-2 and V is TRBV16, with a tentative D call TRBD1 (5 bases). The V gene's germline CDR1 is KGHSY and CDR2 FQNENV. This CDR3 is 16 amino acids long. V was cut by 0 bases and J by 4 bases, with 15 bases left in between. The CDR3 DNA follows: TGTGCCAGCAGCCAATCGGGGCAGCCCTCTTTCTATGGCTACACCTTC. It specifies CASSQSGQPSFYGYTF.

The chain couples TRBV5-6 to TRBJ2-1, with D perhaps TRBD1 (6 bases). V was pared by 2 bases and J by 4 bases, with 13 bases between. CDR1 and CDR2 from the germline V gene are SGHDT and YYEEEE. The CDR3 totals 15 residues. As DNA, the CDR3 is TGTGCCAGCAGCTTAGCAGGGGTCTCTTACAATGAGCAGTTCTTC. The encoded protein is CASSLAGVSYNEQFF.

The V gene is TRBV5-1, the J gene TRBJ2-2; possible D gene TRBD2, 5 bases. From germline, CDR1 is SGHRS and CDR2 YFSETQ. This CDR3 spans 16 amino acids. V was cut by 0 bases and J by 4 bases, with 13 bases left in between. CDR3 amino acids: CASSLASQAGTGELFF. The CDR3 DNA sequence: TGCGCCAGCAGCTTGGCTAGCCAGGCTGGCACCGGGGAGCTGTTTTTT.

The chain has TRBV7-3 and TRBJ1-5; the D gene is possibly TRBD1 (6 bases). This CDR3 is built from 13 residues. Trimming stripped 8 bases from V and 4 bases from J, with 12 bases between. Germline loops: CDR1 SGHTA, CDR2 FQGTGA. DNA for the CDR3: TGTGCCAGCCGAATAGGGACAAATCAGCCCCAGCATTTT. It codes for CASRIGTNQPQHF.

The chain has TRBV19 and TRBJ2-3; D not certain. Germline CDR1 and CDR2: LNHDA and SQIVND (reference sequence). Between the trimmed V and J ends, which lost 6 bases and 2 bases, there was a span of 12 bases. The CDR3 contains 14 residues. The CDR3 DNA sequence: TGTGCCAGTAGGGGCAATCGGTTCACAGATACGCAGTATTTT. This encodes CASRGNRFTDTQYF.

This rearrangement joins TRBV11-2 to TRBJ2-7; TRBD1 is a possible D gene (5 bases). Germline CDR1 and CDR2: SGHAT and FQNNGV. The CDR3 totals 14 residues. The V end was cut by 3 bases, the J end by 3 bases, with 12 bases between. The CDR3 protein is CASSLAGTGYEQYV. CDR3 DNA sequence: TGTGCCAGCAGCTTGGCTGGTACAGGCTACGAGCAGTACGTC.